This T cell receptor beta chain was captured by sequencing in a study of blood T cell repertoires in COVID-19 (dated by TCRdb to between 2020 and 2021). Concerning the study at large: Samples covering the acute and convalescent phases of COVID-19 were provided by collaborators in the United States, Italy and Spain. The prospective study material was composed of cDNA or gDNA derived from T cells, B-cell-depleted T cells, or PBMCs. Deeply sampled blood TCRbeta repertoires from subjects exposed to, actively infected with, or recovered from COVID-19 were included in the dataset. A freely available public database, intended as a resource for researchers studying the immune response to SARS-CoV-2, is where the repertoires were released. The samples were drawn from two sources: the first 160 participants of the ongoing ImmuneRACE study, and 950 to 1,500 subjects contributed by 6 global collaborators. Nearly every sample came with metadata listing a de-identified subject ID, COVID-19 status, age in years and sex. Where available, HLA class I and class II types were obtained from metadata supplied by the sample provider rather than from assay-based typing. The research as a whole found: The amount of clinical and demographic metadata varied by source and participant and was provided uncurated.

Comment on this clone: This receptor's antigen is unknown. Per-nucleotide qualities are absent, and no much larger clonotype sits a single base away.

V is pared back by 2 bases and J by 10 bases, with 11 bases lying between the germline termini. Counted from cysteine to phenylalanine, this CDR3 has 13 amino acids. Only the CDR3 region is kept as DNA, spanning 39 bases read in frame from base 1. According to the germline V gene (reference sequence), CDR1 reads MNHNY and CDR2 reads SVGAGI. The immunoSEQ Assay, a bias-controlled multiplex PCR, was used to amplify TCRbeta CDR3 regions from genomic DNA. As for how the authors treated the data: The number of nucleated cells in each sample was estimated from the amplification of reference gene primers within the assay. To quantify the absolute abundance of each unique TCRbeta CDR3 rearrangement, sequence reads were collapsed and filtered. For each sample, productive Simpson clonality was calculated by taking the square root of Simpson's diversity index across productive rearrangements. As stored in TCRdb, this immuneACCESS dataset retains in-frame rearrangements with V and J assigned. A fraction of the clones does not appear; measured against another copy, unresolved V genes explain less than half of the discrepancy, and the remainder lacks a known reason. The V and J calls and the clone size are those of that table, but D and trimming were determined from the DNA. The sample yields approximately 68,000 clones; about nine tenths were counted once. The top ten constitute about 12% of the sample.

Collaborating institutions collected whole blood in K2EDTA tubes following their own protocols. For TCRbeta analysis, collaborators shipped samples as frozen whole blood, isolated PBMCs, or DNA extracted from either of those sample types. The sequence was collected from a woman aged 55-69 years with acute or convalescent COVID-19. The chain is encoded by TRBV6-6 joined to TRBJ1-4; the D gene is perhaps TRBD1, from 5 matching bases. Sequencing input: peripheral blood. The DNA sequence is TGTGCCAGCAGTTACGTGGGGGAGGGAAAACTGTTTTTT. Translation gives CASSYVGEGKLFF.